Presented here are 2 T cell receptor beta chains from one specimen sequenced in a study of blood T cell repertoires in COVID-19. Using immunoSEQ multiplex PCR, the repertoire was profiled, and TCRdb retains in-frame clones only, with some absent. Here the sample spans around 310,000 clones, roughly 91% being singletons. Sequences were obtained from PBMCs or T cells enriched from blood (not recorded which). These receptors originate from a woman aged 30 to 39 who had recovered from COVID-19.

The chain recombines TRBV15 with TRBJ1-5, with 7 bases identical to TRBD1. V lost 2 bases and J lost 1; bases outside the gene matches: 2. CDR3 length equals 15 residues. The V gene's germline CDR1 is LNHNV and CDR2 YYDKDF (reference sequence). The CDR3 spells CATSRPGQSNQPQHF. The CDR3 coding sequence is TGTGCCACCAGCAGACCGGGACAGAGCAATCAGCCCCAGCATTTT.

V gene TRBV5-1 combines with J gene TRBJ1-1; tentative D call: TRBD1 (5 bases). The CDR3 length is 15 residues. V dropped 0 bases and J dropped 0 bases, with 9 bases sitting between them. Germline V gene data show CDR1 as SGHRS and CDR2 as YFSETQ. The DNA of the CDR3 is TGCGCCAGCAGCTTGGAGGGGCAGATGAACACTGAAGCTTTCTTT. Translated, it gives CASSLEGQMNTEAFF. Variable domain in full (rest from reference TRBV5-1 and TRBJ1-1): KAGVTQTPRYLIKTRGQQVTLSCSPISGHRSVSWYQQTPGQGLQFLFEYFSETQRNKGNFPGRFSGRQFSNSRSEMNVSTLELGDSALYLCASSLEGQMNTEAFFGQGTRLTVV.